The 11 T cell receptor beta chains listed next were all sequenced from one sample in a study of early stage breast cancer tumors. TCRdb keeps only in-frame clones here, not all; method: immunoSEQ multiplex PCR. The data hold 5,000 to 6,500 clones, with approximately 70% observed a single time. Sample: normal breast tissue next to the tumor. These receptors came from a person in their sixties or seventies with breast cancer.

The chain joins TRBV19 to TRBJ1-3; D might be TRBD1 (6 bases). The germline gives CDR1 LNHDA, CDR2 SQIVND (reference sequence). This CDR3 has 15 amino acids. V lost 5 bases to trimming and J lost 4 bases, with 15 bases between them. This chain's CDR3 is CASSFDRSAGNTIYF. Written as DNA, the CDR3 is TGTGCCAGTAGTTTCGACAGGTCAGCCGGAAACACCATATATTTT. The whole variable domain, remainder taken from reference TRBV19 and TRBJ1-3, is DGGITQSPKYLFRKEGQNVTLSCEQNLNHDAMYWYRQDPGQGLRLIYYSQIVNDFQKGDIAEGYSVSREKKESFPLTVTSAQKNPTAFYLCASSFDRSAGNTIYFGEGSWLTVV.

CDR3 nucleotide sequence: TGTGCCAGCAGCACCGGGACAGGGGCCGGGGAGCTGTTTTTT. Translating it yields CASSTGTGAGELFF. The gene calls are TRBV21-1 and TRBJ2-2; whether TRBD1, the table's D call, matches the DNA was not checked. TRBV21-1 represents a pseudogene. There are 14 residues in the CDR3.

This clone was recorded a few times. The chain is built from TRBV2 and TRBJ2-1, with 13 bases aligning to TRBD2. The ends lost 6 bases at V and 2 bases at J; junction bases unmatched: 7. The CDR3 extends over 17 amino acids. From germline, CDR1 is SNHLY and CDR2 FYNNEI. Here the CDR3 reads CASRGTSGETAYNEQFF. CDR3 DNA sequence: TGTGCCAGCAGGGGGACTAGCGGGGAAACAGCCTACAATGAGCAGTTCTTC.

This clone came up a few times. The genes are TRBV7-9 and TRBJ2-5; D remains ambiguous. With 5 bases removed from V and 4 bases from J, the gap between germline ends came to 11 bases. The CDR3 is made up of 13 amino acids. Germline CDR1 SEHNR, CDR2 FQNEAQ (reference sequence). The CDR3 nucleotides read TGTGCCAGCAGCGCTCTCGCGTTAGAGACCCAGTACTTC. Encoded protein: CASSALALETQYF.

The V gene is TRBV6-1, the J gene TRBJ2-7; either TRBD1 or TRBD2 may supply D (5 bases each). Trimming took off 1 base at V and 5 bases at J, with 18 bases between the two ends. The CDR3 is made up of 16 amino acids. Germline assignment: CDR1 MNHNS and CDR2 SASEGT. In nucleotides, the CDR3 is TGTGCCAGCAGTGAAGTTGAGGGACGGTCTCGTAACGAGCAGTACTTC. Amino acid sequence: CASSEVEGRSRNEQYF.

The chain links TRBV9 to TRBJ1-6, with D perhaps matching TRBD1 (5 bases). V was trimmed by 4 bases and J by 6 bases, leaving 14 bases between them. This CDR3 spans 15 amino acids. CDR1 SGDLS and CDR2 YYNGEE come from the germline V gene. The CDR3 nucleotides are TGTGCCAGCAGCACGGCGGGACGCGTTAATTCACCCCTCCACTTT. As protein: CASSTAGRVNSPLHF. Using reference TRBV9 and TRBJ1-6 for the parts outside the CDR3, the full variable domain is DSGVTQTPKHLITATGQRVTLRCSPRSGDLSVYWYQQSLDQGLQFLIQYYNGEERAKGNILERFSAQQFPDLHSELNLSSLELGDSALYFCASSTAGRVNSPLHFGNGTRLTVT.

This clone showed up just once. V gene TRBV28 combines with J gene TRBJ1-2, with no clear D. Germline V gene lookup returns CDR1 MDHEN and CDR2 SYDVKM. V shed 5 bases and J shed 7 bases, with 8 bases lying between them. The CDR3 is made up of 11 amino acids. The CDR3: CASSDGIGYTF. The CDR3 region has the DNA TGTGCCAGCAGTGACGGGATTGGCTACACCTTC.

The chain is built from TRBV5-4 and TRBJ1-6; D is perhaps TRBD1 (6 bases). The V end was cut by 5 bases, the J end by 3 bases, with 12 bases between. This CDR3 is built from 15 residues. In germline, CDR1 is SGHNT, CDR2 YYREEE (reference sequence). The CDR3 region has the DNA TGTGCCAGCAGATTACAGGGTAACTATAATTCACCCCTCCACTTT. Its translation: CASRLQGNYNSPLHF.

The CDR3 region is CASSFSAGGREQYF. The CDR3 DNA sequence: TGTGCCAGCAGCTTTTCAGCGGGGGGGCGAGAGCAGTACTTC. The V and J genes are TRBV11-2 and TRBJ2-7, with 10 bases lining up with TRBD2. This CDR3 has 14 amino acids. V lost 3 bases, J lost 7 bases, and 6 bases stayed unmatched. Germline CDR1 reads SGHAT; CDR2 reads FQNNGV.

This clone was seen only a few times. This chain connects TRBV6-1 to TRBJ2-7; D uncertain. The CDR3 totals 15 residues. Trimming shortened V by 2 bases and J by 2 bases, and 13 bases separated the two germline ends. In germline, CDR1 is MNHNS, CDR2 SASEGT. This CDR3 reads CASSEQGSFTYEQYF. In nucleotides, the CDR3 is TGTGCCAGCAGTGAACAAGGTAGTTTTACCTACGAGCAGTACTTC.

This clone has just a few counts. The chain has TRBV5-4 and TRBJ2-7, with D possibly matching TRBD2 (8 bases). The V gene lost 2 bases and the J gene lost 5 bases, with 26 bases spanning the gap. CDR1 SGHNT and CDR2 YYREEE come from the germline V gene (reference sequence). The CDR3 is 18 amino acids. CDR3 in amino acids: CASSFGRGRQGLTDEQYF. CDR3 sequence (DNA): TGTGCCAGCAGCTTCGGGAGGGGGCGCCAGGGCCTCACGGACGAGCAGTACTTC.